The clone carrying this T cell receptor (beta chain) was found a few times. This specimen belongs to a study of human T cells and chemical hapten exposure. MiXCR was run by TCRdb on the RACE reads, yielding one entry per CDR3 protein. This table has some 96,000 distinct CDR3 sequences, 27% appearing once. Time point specified: patch test 3, about 24 weeks after DPC sensitization. Documented treatment: therapeutic diphenylcyclopropenone sensitization with weekly scalp DPC. This TCR derives from a man between 35 and 55 years old with alopecia areata. Some clones in this sample may be carry-over from other donors' samples. Here the sequenced sample was whole blood, taken in connection with sensitization to the hapten diphenylcyclopropenone (DPC).

The CDR3 sequence: CASSGSDRTSSYEQYF. For the CDR3, the DNA is TGCGCCAGCAGCGGATCCGACAGGACTAGCTCCTACGAGCAGTACTTC. J is TRBJ2-7 and V is TRBV5-1; D perhaps matches TRBD2 (7 bases). Germline-derived CDR1 and CDR2 are SGHRS and YFSETQ. The CDR3 is 16 amino acids. Trimming cost V 4 bases and J 0 bases, with 17 bases left between them.